Listed here are 26 T cell receptor beta chains from one sample, sequenced in a study of metastatic and nonmetastatic thyroid tumors. TCRdb used MiXCR to call clones anew from the PCR reads. The table has some 35,000 clones, about 27% seen once. Each patient came to thyroid surgery without any prior treatment (of any kind). Sequenced sample: blood. The receptors were gathered from a male donor with papillary thyroid cancer or a benign thyroid nodule (not recorded which). Some clones in this sample may be carry-over from other donors' samples.

The table lists this clone with many counts. The J gene is TRBJ2-1, the V gene TRBV30; D might be TRBD1 (5 bases). The V end was cut by 0 bases, the J end by 0 bases, with 18 bases between. The CDR3 is made up of 18 amino acids. CDR1 is GTSNPN and CDR2 is SVGIG in the germline V gene (reference sequence). CDR3 amino acids: CAWSVIRRTHRSYNEQFF. In nucleotides, the CDR3 is TGTGCCTGGAGTGTTATCCGGCGGACACACCGCTCCTACAATGAGCAGTTCTTC.

This clone has only a few counts. V usage is TRBV10-3 and J usage is TRBJ1-1; tentatively, D is TRBD1 (5 bases). The CDR3 is 14 amino acids. CDR1 and CDR2 from the germline V gene are ENHRY and SYGVKD. V was trimmed by 2 bases and J by 5 bases, leaving 12 bases between them. The CDR3 region is CAISERAGNTEAFF. As DNA, the CDR3 is TGTGCCATCAGTGAGCGGGCAGGGAATACTGAAGCTTTCTTT.

In its sample, this clone was seen a few times. This chain links TRBV12-3 or TRBV12-4 with TRBJ1-6; possibly TRBD1 for D (5 bases). The V end lost 3 bases, the J end lost 9 bases, and 9 bases lay between the germline ends. This CDR3 spans 13 amino acids. For the CDR3, the DNA is TGTGCCAGCAGTTTTATCGGGGGTTCACCCCTCCACTTT. This codes for CASSFIGGSPLHF.

The rearrangement links TRBV20-1 to TRBJ2-7; TRBD2 matches at 14 bases. The germline CDR1 and CDR2 sequences are DFQATT and SNEGSKA (reference sequence). This CDR3 is 17 amino acids long. Germline trimming cut 6 bases from V and 0 bases from J; bases unmatched to any gene: 10. CDR3 DNA sequence: TGCAGTGCCAAGGGACTAGCGGGAGCCCTTAGCTCCTACGAGCAGTACTTC. It encodes CSAKGLAGALSSYEQYF.

This clone was picked up many times. The chain couples TRBV19 to TRBJ1-2, with unresolved D. Trimming cost V 4 bases and J 1 base, with 4 bases left between them. CDR1 and CDR2 (germline): LNHDA, SQIVND (reference sequence). This CDR3 comprises 12 residues. CDR3 in amino acids: CASSTNNYGYTF. CDR3 bases: TGTGCCAGTAGTACAAATAACTATGGCTACACCTTC.

The CDR3 sequence is CSASPGGNEAFF. The CDR3 DNA follows: TGCAGTGCTAGTCCGGGGGGCAATGAAGCTTTCTTT. This chain links TRBV20-1 with TRBJ1-1; D possibly corresponds to TRBD1 (6 bases). The ends were cut back, 3 bases at V and 7 bases at J, with 12 bases in the middle. The CDR3 is 12 amino acids. Looked up from germline, CDR1 is DFQATT and CDR2 is SNEGSKA (reference sequence).

The table lists this clone with a few counts. The chain carries TRBV27 and TRBJ2-5; 7 nucleotides match TRBD1. Unmatched junction bases numbered 4, after V lost 1 base and J lost 5 bases. CDR1 and CDR2 (germline): MNHEY, SMNVEV (reference sequence). The CDR3 is 14 amino acids. CDR3 sequence: CASSLFTGDETQYF. As DNA, the CDR3 is TGTGCCAGCAGTTTATTCACAGGGGATGAGACCCAGTACTTC.

The CDR3 coding sequence is TGTGCCAGCAGTGACTCCGGGACGACCTTGTGGGGGGAGTACTTC. Translation gives CASSDSGTTLWGEYF. The chain joins TRBV2 to TRBJ2-5; TRBD2 might be the D (6 bases). The germline V gene has CDR1 SNHLY and CDR2 FYNNEI. V was pared by 3 bases and J by 12 bases, with 23 bases between. The CDR3 has 15 amino acids.

This chain uses TRBV20-1 with TRBJ2-1; D not resolved. Germline lookup yields CDR1 DFQATT and CDR2 SNEGSKA (reference sequence). V lost 7 bases to trimming and J lost 5 bases, with 18 bases between them. CDR3 length: 14 residues. The CDR3 DNA is TGCAGTGTTTATCCCCAGCCAAAAGACAATGAGCAGTTCTTC. It yields the protein CSVYPQPKDNEQFF.

This rearrangement joins TRBV11-2 to TRBJ1-1, with D possibly TRBD1 on 5 matching bases. Between the trimmed V and J ends, which lost 5 bases and 2 bases, there was a span of 15 bases. This CDR3 is built from 15 residues. Germline V lookup: CDR1 SGHAT, CDR2 FQNNGV. The CDR3, as DNA: TGTGCCAGCAGCATCGGGACGGCGCGAAACACTGAAGCTTTCTTT. It specifies CASSIGTARNTEAFF. Looking up the rest from reference TRBV11-2 and TRBJ1-1 gives the full variable domain: EAGVAQSPRYKIIEKRQSVAFWCNPISGHATLYWYQQILGQGPKLLIQFQNNGVVDDSQLPKDRFSAERLKGVDSTLKIQPAKLEDSAVYLCASSIGTARNTEAFFGQGTRLTVV.

This clone was counted many times. At one boundary the junction diverges from the germline segment, which might be a read error. The rearrangement uses TRBV7-7 and TRBJ2-5; D call uncertain. In germline, CDR1 is SSHAT, CDR2 FNYEAQ (reference sequence). The CDR3 is 12 amino acids. CDR3 sequence: CASSAGRETQYF. The CDR3, as DNA: TGTGCTAGCAGCGCCGGCAGGGAGACCCAGTACTTC.

This clone was picked up many times. The chain joins TRBV9 to TRBJ2-3, with TRBD2 matching 11 bases. Germline loops: CDR1 SGDLS, CDR2 YYNGEE. Unmatched junction bases numbered 6, after V lost 0 bases and J lost 6 bases. CDR3 length: 16 residues. The CDR3 bases are TGTGCCAGCAGCGTAGACTCTAGCGGGAGGATGGATACGCAGTATTTT. Protein sequence: CASSVDSSGRMDTQYF.

This chain connects TRBV7-2 to TRBJ2-3; weak D call: TRBD2 (5 bases). The CDR3 runs 14 residues. Germline assignment: CDR1 SGHTA and CDR2 FQGNSA. V was pared by 5 bases and J by 10 bases, with 19 bases between. For the CDR3, the DNA is TGTGCCAGCAGCCGGATGGGTAGCGAGGGCCCGCAGTATTTT. It specifies CASSRMGSEGPQYF.

This clone was found a few times. The J gene is TRBJ1-1, the V gene TRBV25-1, with D uncertain. The length of the CDR3 is 11 residues. With 6 bases removed from V and 2 bases from J, the gap between germline ends came to 4 bases. The germline V gene encodes CDR1 MGHDK and CDR2 SYGVNS. The CDR3 protein is CASRDNTEAFF. The CDR3 region has the DNA TGTGCCAGCAGGGATAACACTGAAGCTTTCTTT.

DNA of the CDR3: TGTGCCAGCAGTTCCCCGACAGGGGGGAGCTACGAGCAGTACTTC. Translation gives CASSSPTGGSYEQYF. This chain connects TRBV6-2 or TRBV6-3 to TRBJ2-7; 9 positions agree with TRBD1. Germline loops: CDR1 MNHEY, CDR2 SVGEGT. This CDR3 comprises 15 residues. The V segment lost 4 bases and the J segment 3 bases; nucleotides outside the gene matches: 7.

The chain combines TRBV28 with TRBJ1-2; a weak D match, TRBD1 (5 bases). In germline, CDR1 is MDHEN, CDR2 SYDVKM. This CDR3 is 14 amino acids long. Trimming took off 6 bases at V and 4 bases at J, with 15 bases between the two ends. The CDR3 spells CASSRDGNTYGYTF. The CDR3 DNA reads as TGTGCCAGCAGCCGGGACGGCAATACCTATGGCTACACCTTC.

This clone appeared a few times. Relative to the germline gene, one junction end is altered; a read error may explain this. This chain connects TRBV27 to TRBJ2-7; D unresolved. Germline CDR1 MNHEY, CDR2 SMNVEV (reference sequence). This CDR3 spans 15 amino acids. The CDR3 reads CASSWIGQATYERYF. DNA for the CDR3: TGTGCCAGCAGTTGGATTGGGCAGGCCACCTACGAGCGGTACTTC.

The chain is built from TRBV6-5 and TRBJ2-7; 9 positions match TRBD1. Unmatched junction bases numbered 0, after V lost 0 bases and J lost 0 bases. CDR1 and CDR2 (germline): MNHEY, SVGAGI. The CDR3 has 15 residues. The CDR3 spells CASSYSTGGSYEQYF. The CDR3 bases are TGTGCCAGCAGTTACTCGACAGGGGGCTCCTACGAGCAGTACTTC.

The chain carries TRBV12-3 or TRBV12-4 and TRBJ1-1, with D maybe TRBD1 (5 bases). The CDR3 is 13 amino acids. V was trimmed by 4 bases and J by 10 bases, leaving 16 bases between them. CDR3 nucleotides: TGTGCCAGCAGTTCCCCCCGGGACTTAGTAGCTTTCTTT. Translation gives CASSSPRDLVAFF.

There are a few counts of this clone. This chain links TRBV12-3 or TRBV12-4 with TRBJ1-3; 10 bases are a match to TRBD1. This CDR3 is 15 amino acids long. V shed 5 bases, J shed 3 bases, and the junction held 4 bases outside the gene matches. CDR3 sequence (DNA): TGTGCCAGCAGTAGTGGGACAGGGGATGGAAACACCATATATTTT. Its translation: CASSSGTGDGNTIYF.

This clone was seen many times. The chain joins TRBV24-1 to TRBJ2-1, with 9 positions matching TRBD2. The V and J ends lost 6 bases and 7 bases, in that order; junction bases with no gene match: 6. The CDR3 totals 14 residues. Germline CDR1 KGHDR, CDR2 SFDVKD. In DNA, the CDR3 is TGTGCCACCAGTCATAGCGGGAGAGCTAATGAGCAGTTCTTC. It encodes CATSHSGRANEQFF.

The rearrangement uses TRBV12-3 or TRBV12-4 and TRBJ1-3; D remains ambiguous. The CDR3 extends over 15 amino acids. V lost 3 bases and J 0 bases, leaving 9 bases between the germline ends. The CDR3 is CASSFGSNSGNTIYF. CDR3 in DNA: TGTGCCAGCAGTTTTGGCAGCAACTCTGGAAACACCATATATTTT.

This clone was seen at least ten times. The genes are TRBV11-2 and TRBJ2-3; D may be TRBD2 (5 bases). The CDR3 is 16 amino acids. Deletions cut 5 bases from V and 4 bases from J, with 19 bases between. Germline V gene lookup returns CDR1 SGHAT and CDR2 FQNNGV. As DNA, the CDR3 is TGTGCCAGCAGCCCTAGCCCCGTCCAGGTGGCAGATACGCAGTATTTT. The encoded protein is CASSPSPVQVADTQYF.

This clone was detected many times. This sequence may be a read error, since a much larger clone differs from it by one base. This CDR3 fails to terminate in the conserved phenylalanine or tryptophan, so it likely reflects a read error. The genes are TRBV7-9 and TRBJ2-7, with 11 bases lining up with TRBD1. The J segment lost 4 bases and the V segment lost 5 bases, leaving 7 bases of the junction unmatched. The germline V gene has CDR1 SEHNR and CDR2 FQNEAQ (reference sequence). The CDR3 runs 15 residues. CDR3 DNA: TGTGCCAGCAGCAACCGGGACAGGGGGATGTACGAGCAGTACCTC. It specifies CASSNRDRGMYEQYL.

This clone was seen only a few times. The chain employs TRBV28 and TRBJ1-2; a weak D match, TRBD1 (6 bases). The length of the CDR3 is 14 residues. The V end was cut by 3 bases, the J end by 6 bases, with 14 bases between. In germline, CDR1 is MDHEN, CDR2 SYDVKM. The CDR3 region has the DNA TGTGCCAGCAGTTTTCTGGACAGAGAGAATGGCTACACCTTC. This codes for CASSFLDRENGYTF.

This clone is labeled as medium-sized (0.01 to 0.1%). The gene calls are TRBV7-2 and TRBJ2-2; perhaps TRBD1 as D (8 bases). Germline CDR1 SGHTA, CDR2 FQGNSA. This CDR3 is built from 17 residues. The V gene lost 6 bases and the J gene lost 5 bases, with 22 bases spanning the gap. The CDR3 coding sequence is TGTGCCAGCAGTATGGACAGGGAGGGCGTTAGAACCGGGGAGCTGTTTTTT. Its translation is CASSMDREGVRTGELFF.